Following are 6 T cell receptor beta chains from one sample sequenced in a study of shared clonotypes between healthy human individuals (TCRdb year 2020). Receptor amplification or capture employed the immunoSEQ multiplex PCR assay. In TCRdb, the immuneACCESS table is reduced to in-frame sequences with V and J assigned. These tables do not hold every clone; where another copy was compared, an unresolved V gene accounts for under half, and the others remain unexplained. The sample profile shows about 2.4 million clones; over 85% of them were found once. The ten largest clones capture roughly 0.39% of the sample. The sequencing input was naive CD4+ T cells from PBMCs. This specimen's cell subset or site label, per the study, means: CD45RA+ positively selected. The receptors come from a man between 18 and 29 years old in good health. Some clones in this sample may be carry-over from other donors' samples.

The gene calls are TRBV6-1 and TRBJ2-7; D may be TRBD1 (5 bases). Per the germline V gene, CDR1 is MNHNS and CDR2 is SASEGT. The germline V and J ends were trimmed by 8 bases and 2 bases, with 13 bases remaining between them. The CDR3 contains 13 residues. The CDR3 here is CASQGLDTYEQYF. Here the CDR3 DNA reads TGTGCCAGCCAGGGTCTGGACACCTACGAGCAGTACTTC.

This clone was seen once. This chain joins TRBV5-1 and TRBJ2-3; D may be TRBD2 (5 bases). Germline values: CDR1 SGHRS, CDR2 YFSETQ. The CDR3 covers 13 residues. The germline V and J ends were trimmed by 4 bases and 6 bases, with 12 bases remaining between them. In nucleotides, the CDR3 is TGCGCCAGCAGCGCCCAACCGGGGGATACGCAGTATTTT. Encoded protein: CASSAQPGDTQYF. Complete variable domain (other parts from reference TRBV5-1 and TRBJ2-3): KAGVTQTPRYLIKTRGQQVTLSCSPISGHRSVSWYQQTPGQGLQFLFEYFSETQRNKGNFPGRFSGRQFSNSRSEMNVSTLELGDSALYLCASSAQPGDTQYFGPGTRLTVL.

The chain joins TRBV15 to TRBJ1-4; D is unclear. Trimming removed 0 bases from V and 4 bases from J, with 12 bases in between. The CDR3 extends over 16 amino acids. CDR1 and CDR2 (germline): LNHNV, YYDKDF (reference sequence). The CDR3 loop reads CATSRDSHLLNEKLFF. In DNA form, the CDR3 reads TGTGCCACCAGCAGAGATTCCCACCTACTTAATGAAAAACTGTTTTTT.

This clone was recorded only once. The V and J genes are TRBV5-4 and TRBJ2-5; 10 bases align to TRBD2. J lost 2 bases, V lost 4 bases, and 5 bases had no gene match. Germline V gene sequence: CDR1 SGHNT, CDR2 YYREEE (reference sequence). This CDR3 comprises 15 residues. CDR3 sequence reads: CASSPGTSEQETQYF. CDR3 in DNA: TGTGCCAGCAGCCCTGGGACTAGCGAGCAAGAGACCCAGTACTTC.

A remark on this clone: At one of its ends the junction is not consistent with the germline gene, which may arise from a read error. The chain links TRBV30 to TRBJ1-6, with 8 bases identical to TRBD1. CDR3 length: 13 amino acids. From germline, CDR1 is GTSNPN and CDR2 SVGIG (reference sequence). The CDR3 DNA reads TGTGCCTGGAGTCCGGGGTTGGGACAGGCTCATTACTTT. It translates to CAWSPGLGQAHYF.

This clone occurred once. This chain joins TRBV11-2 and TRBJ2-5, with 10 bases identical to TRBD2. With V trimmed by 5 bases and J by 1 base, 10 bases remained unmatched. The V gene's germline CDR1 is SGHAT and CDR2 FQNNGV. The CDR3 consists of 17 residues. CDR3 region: CASSMYRTSGTQETQYF. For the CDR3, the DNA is TGTGCCAGCAGCATGTACCGGACTAGCGGAACCCAAGAGACCCAGTACTTC.